The rows below give T cell receptor beta chains drawn from one sample of a study of CD8 T cells in ankylosing spondylitis. In TCRdb, the 5' RACE reads were re-called with MiXCR into one record per CDR3 protein. The table has roughly 150,000 distinct CDR3 sequences, about 32% seen once. Input material: synovial fluid, either unsorted or a sorted T cell fraction (not recorded which). The receptor set was obtained from a male donor with ankylosing spondylitis. The CDR3 runs from the conserved cysteine through the conserved F or W. D genes are given only for firm matches. Clone size is shown for a subset of rows, as once, few, many or a class of expanded clone.

V gene: TRBV20-1; clone size: .; D gene: .; J gene: TRBJ1-6; CDR3 DNA: TGCAGTGCAGCGGCCTCGAATTCACCCCTCCACTTT; CDR3 protein: CSAAASNSPLHF
V gene: TRBV5-1; clone size: many; D gene: .; J gene: TRBJ1-4; CDR3 DNA: TGCGCCAGCAGCTTGGGGGTCGGCGCAACTAATGAAAAACTGTTTTTT; CDR3 protein: CASSLGVGATNEKLFF
V gene: TRBV7-2; clone size: .; D gene: .; J gene: TRBJ2-5; CDR3 DNA: TGTGCCAGCAGCTTAGTTTCCGGGGGGCTGCGAGAGACCCAGTACTTC; CDR3 protein: CASSLVSGGLRETQYF
V gene: TRBV12-3/TRBV12-4; clone size: .; D gene: TRBD1; J gene: TRBJ1-1; CDR3 DNA: TGTGCCAGCACCTCGGACAGGGGCGCCCTTCGCACTGAAGCTTTCTTT; CDR3 protein: CASTSDRGALRTEAFF
V gene: TRBV27; clone size: many; D gene: TRBD1; J gene: TRBJ2-5; CDR3 DNA: TGTGCCAGCAGTTTAGCTGAGACAGGGCGGACCCAGTACTTC; CDR3 protein: CASSLAETGRTQYF
V gene: TRBV3-1; clone size: many; D gene: .; J gene: TRBJ2-5; CDR3 DNA: TGTGCCAGCAGCCGCCCGGGATCCCTGAAAGAGACCCAGTACTTC; CDR3 protein: CASSRPGSLKETQYF
V gene: TRBV20-1; clone size: many; D gene: .; J gene: TRBJ2-5; CDR3 DNA: TGCAGTGCACCCATAGCGCCTCAAGAGACCCAGTACTTC; CDR3 protein: CSAPIAPQETQYF
V gene: TRBV2; clone size: .; D gene: .; J gene: TRBJ2-7; CDR3 DNA: TGTGCCAGCAGTGGACAGGCAAACTCCTACGAGCAGTACTTC; CDR3 protein: CASSGQANSYEQYF
V gene: TRBV7-9; clone size: .; D gene: .; J gene: TRBJ2-1; CDR3 DNA: TGTGCCAGCAGCTTAGCTAGCCCGACGGGAACCTACAATGAGCAGTTCTTC; CDR3 protein: CASSLASPTGTYNEQFF
V gene: TRBV7-9; clone size: few; D gene: .; J gene: TRBJ2-5; CDR3 DNA: TGTGCCAGCAGCTTAGGCGGGACAACTAAAGAGACCCAGTACTTC; CDR3 protein: CASSLGGTTKETQYF
V gene: TRBV29-1; clone size: .; D gene: TRBD2; J gene: TRBJ2-1; CDR3 DNA: TGCAGCGTTGAGCGGGGACTAGCGGGAGGGTTGTACAATGAGCAGTTCTTC; CDR3 protein: CSVERGLAGGLYNEQFF
V gene: TRBV28; clone size: .; D gene: TRBD1; J gene: TRBJ1-2; CDR3 DNA: TGTGCCAGCAGTTTTATTGGCCCCAAACAGGGGACCTATGGCTACACCTTC; CDR3 protein: CASSFIGPKQGTYGYTF
V gene: TRBV18; clone size: .; D gene: .; J gene: TRBJ1-6; CDR3 DNA: TGTGCCAGCTCACCTTCTGGCAGCAATTCACCCCTCCACTTT; CDR3 protein: CASSPSGSNSPLHF
V gene: TRBV5-1; clone size: many; D gene: .; J gene: TRBJ2-7; CDR3 DNA: TGCGCCAGCAGTAAGGGCGCTACCTACGAGCAGTACTTC; CDR3 protein: CASSKGATYEQYF
V gene: TRBV12-3/TRBV12-4; clone size: many; D gene: .; J gene: TRBJ2-2; CDR3 DNA: TGTGCCAGCAGTTTCAGGGCAGCCCCCAACACCGGGGAGCTGTTTTTT; CDR3 protein: CASSFRAAPNTGELFF
V gene: TRBV10-3; clone size: few; D gene: TRBD2; J gene: TRBJ2-5; CDR3 DNA: TGTGCCATCAGTAGAGCGGGGGGGCGTGAAGAGACCCAGTACTTC; CDR3 protein: CAISRAGGREETQYF
V gene: TRBV28; clone size: few; D gene: .; J gene: TRBJ2-6; CDR3 DNA: TGTGCCAGCAGTTTCGATGCCTCTGGGGCCAACGTCCTGACTTTC; CDR3 protein: CASSFDASGANVLTF
V gene: TRBV4-1; clone size: .; D gene: .; J gene: TRBJ2-5; CDR3 DNA: TGCGCCAGCAGCCAAGGGAGTGGCAGTATCCAAGAGACCCAGTACTTC; CDR3 protein: CASSQGSGSIQETQYF
V gene: TRBV12-3/TRBV12-4; clone size: .; D gene: TRBD2; J gene: TRBJ2-3; CDR3 DNA: TGTGCCTTCTGCCTAGGACTAGCGGGGGGGCCCAGCACAGATACGCAGTATTTT; CDR3 protein: CAFCLGLAGGPSTDTQYF
V gene: TRBV12-3/TRBV12-4; clone size: few; D gene: .; J gene: TRBJ1-1; CDR3 DNA: TGTGCCAGCAGCCCCAACAGGGAAGCTTTCTTT; CDR3 protein: CASSPNREAFF
V gene: TRBV2; clone size: many; D gene: .; J gene: TRBJ2-7; CDR3 DNA: TGTGCCAGCCGGCGCACCCAGGAGCAGTACTTC; CDR3 protein: CASRRTQEQYF
V gene: TRBV24-1; clone size: .; D gene: .; J gene: TRBJ2-1; CDR3 DNA: TGTGCCACCAGTGATTTTGGCGGACCCTCCCGGGGAAACAATGAGCAGTTCTTC; CDR3 protein: CATSDFGGPSRGNNEQFF
V gene: TRBV28; clone size: many; D gene: .; J gene: TRBJ2-1; CDR3 DNA: TGTGCCAGCAGGGGGGACTCTTCGAGCTCCTACAATGAGCAGTTCTTC; CDR3 protein: CASRGDSSSSYNEQFF
V gene: TRBV24-1; clone size: .; D gene: TRBD1; J gene: TRBJ2-1; CDR3 DNA: TGTGCCACCAGTCCCCAGGGGGCCGGCAATGAGCAGTTCTTC; CDR3 protein: CATSPQGAGNEQFF
V gene: TRBV20-1; clone size: many; D gene: .; J gene: TRBJ2-1; CDR3 DNA: TGCAGTGCGGGGGGAGGCAATGAGCAGTTCTTC; CDR3 protein: CSAGGGNEQFF
V gene: TRBV28; clone size: many; D gene: .; J gene: TRBJ1-5; CDR3 DNA: TGTGCCAGCAGTGCACCATACAATCAGCCCCAGCATTTT; CDR3 protein: CASSAPYNQPQHF
V gene: TRBV5-1; clone size: .; D gene: .; J gene: TRBJ2-7; CDR3 DNA: TGCGCCAGCAGCTTGCTTGCGAGCTCCTACGAGCAGTACTTC; CDR3 protein: CASSLLASSYEQYF
V gene: TRBV12-3/TRBV12-4; clone size: many; D gene: TRBD1; J gene: TRBJ2-2; CDR3 DNA: TGTGCCAGCAGACGCCACAGGGGGCCCGGGGGCACCGGGGAGCTGTTTTTT; CDR3 protein: CASRRHRGPGGTGELFF
V gene: TRBV28; clone size: .; D gene: .; J gene: TRBJ2-7; CDR3 DNA: TGTGCCAGCACCTACCCTGGGTCGGGCTACGAGCAGTACTTC; CDR3 protein: CASTYPGSGYEQYF
V gene: TRBV4-1; clone size: .; D gene: .; J gene: TRBJ2-3; CDR3 DNA: TGCGCCAGCAGCCAAGATCAAGGCCCCGCCACAGATACGCAGTATTTT; CDR3 protein: CASSQDQGPATDTQYF
V gene: TRBV29-1; clone size: .; D gene: .; J gene: TRBJ2-3; CDR3 DNA: TGCAGCGTTCAGGGGCAGGCATCTCGGGGCACAGATACGCAGTATTTT; CDR3 protein: CSVQGQASRGTDTQYF
V gene: TRBV11-2; clone size: .; D gene: .; J gene: TRBJ2-2; CDR3 DNA: TGTGCCAGCAGCTTACACAGGTTAAACACCGGGGAGCTGTTTTTT; CDR3 protein: CASSLHRLNTGELFF
V gene: TRBV6-2/TRBV6-3; clone size: .; D gene: TRBD1; J gene: TRBJ2-5; CDR3 DNA: TGTGCCAGCAGTTACCCGGGACAGGGGGTCTCTAGGGAGACCCAGTACTTC; CDR3 protein: CASSYPGQGVSRETQYF
V gene: TRBV14; clone size: .; D gene: TRBD2; J gene: TRBJ2-2; CDR3 DNA: TGTGCCAGCAGCCTTCCCGGACTAGCGGGTGACACCGGGGAGCTGTTTTTT; CDR3 protein: CASSLPGLAGDTGELFF
V gene: TRBV28; clone size: few; D gene: TRBD1; J gene: TRBJ1-5; CDR3 DNA: TGTGCCAGCACCGGACTTACAGGGGAGGGTCAGCCCCAGCATTTT; CDR3 protein: CASTGLTGEGQPQHF
V gene: TRBV7-9; clone size: once; D gene: .; J gene: TRBJ2-7; CDR3 DNA: TGTGCCAGCAGCAGTTTCCGACCAGGGGCCTACGAGCAGTACTTC; CDR3 protein: CASSSFRPGAYEQYF
V gene: TRBV7-9; clone size: .; D gene: .; J gene: TRBJ2-1; CDR3 DNA: TGTGCCAGCAGCTTCAAGGGTTTCTCCCATGAGCAGTTCTTC; CDR3 protein: CASSFKGFSHEQFF
V gene: TRBV20-1; clone size: .; D gene: .; J gene: TRBJ2-1; CDR3 DNA: TGCAGTGCTCCCCGCGCCTACAATGAGCAGTTCTTC; CDR3 protein: CSAPRAYNEQFF
V gene: TRBV4-3; clone size: many; D gene: TRBD2; J gene: TRBJ2-5; CDR3 DNA: TGCGCCAGCAGCCAAGAATTTGGACTAGCGGGAGAAGAGACCCAGTACTTC; CDR3 protein: CASSQEFGLAGEETQYF
V gene: TRBV20-1; clone size: .; D gene: TRBD1; J gene: TRBJ1-6; CDR3 DNA: TGCAGTGCTACGGGACAGCCAGGTCTTAATTCACCCCTCCACTTT; CDR3 protein: CSATGQPGLNSPLHF
V gene: TRBV28; clone size: .; D gene: .; J gene: TRBJ2-6; CDR3 DNA: TGTGCCAGCAGCCCTCATACACTTTCCCCCTCTGGGGCCAACGTCCTGACTTTC; CDR3 protein: CASSPHTLSPSGANVLTF
V gene: TRBV20-1; clone size: many; D gene: .; J gene: TRBJ2-7; CDR3 DNA: TGCAGTGCTAGCCGTCGGGACACCCGAGCCTACGAGCAGTACTTC; CDR3 protein: CSASRRDTRAYEQYF
V gene: TRBV5-1; clone size: many; D gene: .; J gene: TRBJ2-7; CDR3 DNA: TGCGCCAGCAGCTTGGAGCAGGGCCAGGGCGAGCAGTACTTC; CDR3 protein: CASSLEQGQGEQYF
V gene: TRBV25-1; clone size: .; D gene: .; J gene: TRBJ1-4; CDR3 DNA: TGTGCCAGCAGCAGGGGCGGTGAAAAACTGTTTTTT; CDR3 protein: CASSRGGEKLFF
V gene: TRBV7-2; clone size: few; D gene: .; J gene: TRBJ1-4; CDR3 DNA: TGTGCCAGCAGCTGGCCAGGGCAGGGTAACGAAAAACTGTTTTTT; CDR3 protein: CASSWPGQGNEKLFF
V gene: TRBV5-5; clone size: many; D gene: .; J gene: TRBJ2-7; CDR3 DNA: TGTGCCAGCAGCCTACGGAGTTTCTACGAGCAGTACTTC; CDR3 protein: CASSLRSFYEQYF
V gene: TRBV20-1; clone size: many; D gene: TRBD2; J gene: TRBJ2-5; CDR3 DNA: TGCAGTGCTGGGAAAGGGACGGGGGGGCCTGTAGAGACCCAGTACTTC; CDR3 protein: CSAGKGTGGPVETQYF
V gene: TRBV6-5; clone size: .; D gene: .; J gene: TRBJ2-2; CDR3 DNA: TGTGCAATATCTTCAGGGACCGGGGAGCTGTTTTTT; CDR3 protein: CAISSGTGELFF